This T cell receptor (beta chain) derives from a study of blood T cell repertoires in COVID-19. Some clones are missing from TCRdb's copy, which holds only in-frame ones; the method was immunoSEQ multiplex PCR. The table records under 450,000 clones, more than 65% of them present only once. J gave up 2 bases and V 9 bases, and 2 bases lay outside the gene matches. The CDR3 contains 13 residues. The germline CDR1 and CDR2 sequences are LNHDA and SQIVND (reference sequence). Concerning this clone: The sample contains more than one DNA sequence encoding this CDR3.

The receptor's source is a human donor with acute or convalescent COVID-19. The donor label of this sample is uncertain. Source material: peripheral blood. This rearrangement joins TRBV19 to TRBJ1-5; TRBD1 aligns across 9 bases. The DNA for the CDR3 is TGTGCCAGCCGGGACAGGGGCAATCAGCCCCAGCATTTT. The encoded protein is CASRDRGNQPQHF. The variable domain in full, completed from reference TRBV19 and TRBJ1-5, reads DGGITQSPKYLFRKEGQNVTLSCEQNLNHDAMYWYRQDPGQGLRLIYYSQIVNDFQKGDIAEGYSVSREKKESFPLTVTSAQKNPTAFYLCASRDRGNQPQHFGDGTRLSIL.